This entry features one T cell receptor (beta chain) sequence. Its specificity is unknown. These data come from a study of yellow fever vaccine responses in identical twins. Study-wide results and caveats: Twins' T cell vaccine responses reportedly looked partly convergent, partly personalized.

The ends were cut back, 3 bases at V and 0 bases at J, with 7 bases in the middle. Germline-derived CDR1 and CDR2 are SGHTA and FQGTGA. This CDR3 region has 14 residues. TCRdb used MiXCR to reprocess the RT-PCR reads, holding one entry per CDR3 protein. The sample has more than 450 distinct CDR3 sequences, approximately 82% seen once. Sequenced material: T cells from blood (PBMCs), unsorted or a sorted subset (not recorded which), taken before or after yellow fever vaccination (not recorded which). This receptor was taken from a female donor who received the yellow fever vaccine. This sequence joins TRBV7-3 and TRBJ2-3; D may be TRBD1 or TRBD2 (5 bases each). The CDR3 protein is CASSLGPSTDTQYF. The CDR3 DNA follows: TGTGCCAGCAGCTTGGGACCGAGCACAGATACGCAGTATTTT.